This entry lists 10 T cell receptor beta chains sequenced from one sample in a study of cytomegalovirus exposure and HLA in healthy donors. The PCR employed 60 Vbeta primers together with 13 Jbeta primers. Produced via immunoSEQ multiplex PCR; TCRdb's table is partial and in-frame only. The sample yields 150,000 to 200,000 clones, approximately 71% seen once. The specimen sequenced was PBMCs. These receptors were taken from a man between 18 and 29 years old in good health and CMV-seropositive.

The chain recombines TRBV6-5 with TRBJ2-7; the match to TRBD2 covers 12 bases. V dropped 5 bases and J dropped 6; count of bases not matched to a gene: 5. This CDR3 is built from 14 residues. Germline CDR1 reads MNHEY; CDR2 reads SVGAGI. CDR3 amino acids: CASSRLAGVREQYF. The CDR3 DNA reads TGTGCCAGCAGTCGACTAGCGGGAGTACGCGAGCAGTACTTC.

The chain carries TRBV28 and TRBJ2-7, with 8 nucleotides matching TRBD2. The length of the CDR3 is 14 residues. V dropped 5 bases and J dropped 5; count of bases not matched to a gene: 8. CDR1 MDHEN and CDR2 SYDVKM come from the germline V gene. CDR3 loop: CASSQRGTVNEQYF. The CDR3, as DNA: TGTGCCAGCAGTCAGCGGGGGACGGTAAACGAGCAGTACTTC.

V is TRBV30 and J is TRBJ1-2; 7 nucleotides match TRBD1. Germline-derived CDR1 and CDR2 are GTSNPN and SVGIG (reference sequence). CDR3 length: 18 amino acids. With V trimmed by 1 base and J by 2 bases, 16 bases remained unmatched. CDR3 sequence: CAWSDFPSYQGDNYGYTF. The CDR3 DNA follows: TGTGCCTGGAGTGACTTCCCCTCTTATCAGGGGGACAACTATGGCTACACCTTC.

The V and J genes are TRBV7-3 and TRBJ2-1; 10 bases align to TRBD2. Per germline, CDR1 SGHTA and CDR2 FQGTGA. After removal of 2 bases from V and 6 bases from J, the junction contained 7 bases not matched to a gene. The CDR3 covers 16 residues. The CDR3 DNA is TGTGCCAGCAGCTTAGTAGGACTAGCGGAGGTCAATGAGCAGTTCTTC. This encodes CASSLVGLAEVNEQFF.

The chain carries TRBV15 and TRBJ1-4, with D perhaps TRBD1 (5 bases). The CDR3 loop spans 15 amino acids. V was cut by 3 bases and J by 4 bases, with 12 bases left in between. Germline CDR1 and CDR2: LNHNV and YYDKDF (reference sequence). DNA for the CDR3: TGTGCCACCAGCAGGGACGGAGGGGTTAATGAAAAACTGTTTTTT. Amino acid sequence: CATSRDGGVNEKLFF.

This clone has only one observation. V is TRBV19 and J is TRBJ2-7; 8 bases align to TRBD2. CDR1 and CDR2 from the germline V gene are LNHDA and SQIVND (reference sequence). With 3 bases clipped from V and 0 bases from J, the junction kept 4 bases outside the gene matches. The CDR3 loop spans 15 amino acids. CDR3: CASSMEAGDSYEQYF. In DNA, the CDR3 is TGTGCCAGTAGTATGGAAGCGGGGGACTCCTACGAGCAGTACTTC.

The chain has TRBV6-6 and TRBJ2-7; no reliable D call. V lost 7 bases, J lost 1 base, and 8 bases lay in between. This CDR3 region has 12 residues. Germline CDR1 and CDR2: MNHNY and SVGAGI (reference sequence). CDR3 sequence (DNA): TGTGCCAGCAACTCTCCGTCCTACGAGCAGTACTTC. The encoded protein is CASNSPSYEQYF.

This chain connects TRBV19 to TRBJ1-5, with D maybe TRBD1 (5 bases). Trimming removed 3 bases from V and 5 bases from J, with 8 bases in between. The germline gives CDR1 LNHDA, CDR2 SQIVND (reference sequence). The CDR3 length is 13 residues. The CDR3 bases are TGTGCCAGTAGTATCGGGGGATATCAGCCCCAGCATTTT. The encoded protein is CASSIGGYQPQHF.

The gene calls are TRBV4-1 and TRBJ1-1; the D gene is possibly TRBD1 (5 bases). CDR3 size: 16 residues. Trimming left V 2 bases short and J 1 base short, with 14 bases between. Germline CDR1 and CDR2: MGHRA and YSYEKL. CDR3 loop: CASSQQLGGSNTEAFF. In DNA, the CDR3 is TGCGCCAGCAGCCAACAGCTGGGGGGTTCGAACACTGAAGCTTTCTTT.

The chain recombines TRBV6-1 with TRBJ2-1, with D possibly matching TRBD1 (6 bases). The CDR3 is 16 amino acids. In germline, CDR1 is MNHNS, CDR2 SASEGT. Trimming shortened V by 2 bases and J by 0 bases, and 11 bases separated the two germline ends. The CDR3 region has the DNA TGTGCCAGCAGTGAACTTCAAGGGGGCTCCTACAATGAGCAGTTCTTC. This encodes CASSELQGGSYNEQFF.